A single sample is the source of the 9 T cell receptor beta chains below, sequenced in a study of cytomegalovirus exposure and HLA in healthy donors. PCR involved 60 Vbeta and 13 Jbeta primers. Sequencing used immunoSEQ multiplex PCR; TCRdb keeps in-frame clones, though not all of them. The data hold 150,000 or so clones, with over 65% observed a single time. The source material was PBMCs. These receptors were taken from a man between 25 and 39 years old in good health and CMV-seronegative.

The chain uses TRBV5-8 and TRBJ1-2; D unresolved. The V gene's germline CDR1 is SGHTS and CDR2 YDEGEE. The CDR3 is 14 amino acids. The germline V and J ends were trimmed by 4 bases and 0 bases, with 10 bases remaining between them. The CDR3 region is CASSQYNSNYGYTF. The CDR3 DNA reads as TGTGCCAGCAGCCAGTACAATTCTAACTATGGCTACACCTTC.

The chain links TRBV27 to TRBJ1-4, with 9 bases fitting TRBD1. Germline-derived CDR1 and CDR2 are MNHEY and SMNVEV (reference sequence). This CDR3 comprises 16 residues. After removal of 5 bases from V and 8 bases from J, the junction contained 12 bases not matched to a gene. The CDR3 sequence is CASSLLTGTGREKLFF. The CDR3, as DNA: TGTGCCAGCAGTCTCTTGACCGGGACAGGGAGGGAAAAACTGTTTTTT.

The CDR3 DNA is TGTGCCAGCAGGGACAGGGGTGGAGGGGAGCAGTACTTC. It specifies CASRDRGGGEQYF. The chain carries TRBV7-9 and TRBJ2-7; the match to TRBD1 covers 9 bases. With 6 bases clipped from V and 7 bases from J, the junction kept 7 bases outside the gene matches. This CDR3 spans 13 amino acids. CDR1 is SEHNR, CDR2 FQNEAQ, per germline (reference sequence).

The gene calls are TRBV7-9 and TRBJ2-2; TRBD1 agrees at 7 bases. Germline lookup yields CDR1 SEHNR and CDR2 FQNEAQ (reference sequence). The CDR3 length is 15 residues. The J segment lost 1 base and the V segment lost 6 bases, leaving 5 bases of the junction unmatched. The CDR3: CASRSTGVNTGELFF. The DNA for the CDR3 is TGTGCCAGCAGATCAACAGGGGTGAACACCGGGGAGCTGTTTTTT. Combining the CDR3 with reference TRBV7-9 and TRBJ2-2 gives the whole variable domain DTGVSQNPRHKITKRGQNVTFRCDPISEHNRLYWYRQTLGQGPEFLTYFQNEAQLEKSRLLSDRFSAERPKGSFSTLEIQRTEQGDSAMYLCASRSTGVNTGELFFGEGSRLTVL.

This clone was seen more than once but under ten times. The chain employs TRBV6-5 and TRBJ1-1; D is unclear. This CDR3 has 13 amino acids. The germline V gene encodes CDR1 MNHEY and CDR2 SVGAGI. V lost 2 bases, J lost 3 bases, and 7 bases lay in between. The CDR3 protein is CASSYEGDTEAFF. The CDR3 DNA reads as TGTGCCAGCAGTTACGAAGGAGACACTGAAGCTTTCTTT.

The rearrangement joins TRBV9 to TRBJ2-3, with D unclear. Germline CDR1 reads SGDLS; CDR2 reads YYNGEE. This CDR3 region has 12 residues. The germline V and J ends were trimmed by 4 bases and 2 bases, with 5 bases remaining between them. The CDR3 nucleotides read TGTGCCAGCAGCCTGTACACAGATACGCAGTATTTT. It encodes CASSLYTDTQYF.

This clone showed up just a few times. The chain is built from TRBV6-5 and TRBJ1-1, with D hard to call. Trimming pared 2 bases from V and 8 bases from J, leaving 15 bases between. From germline, CDR1 is MNHEY and CDR2 SVGAGI. The CDR3 is 14 amino acids. CDR3 bases: TGTGCCAGCAGTTACCGGGGAGGTCTGCGGGAAGCTTTCTTT. Its protein is CASSYRGGLREAFF.

J is TRBJ2-5 and V is TRBV30, with 8 bases aligning to TRBD1. The V gene end was trimmed by 5 bases and the J gene end by 2 bases; junction bases not matched to a gene: 4. This CDR3 contains 13 residues. Germline lookup yields CDR1 GTSNPN and CDR2 SVGIG (reference sequence). The CDR3 DNA reads TGTGCCTGGGGAACAGGGGGGCAAGAGACCCAGTACTTC. Protein product: CAWGTGGQETQYF.

This clone was observed a single time. V is TRBV5-1 and J is TRBJ2-6, with a weak D call TRBD1 (6 bases). Trimming left V 7 bases short and J 4 bases short, with 21 bases between. Germline-derived CDR1 and CDR2 are SGHRS and YFSETQ. The CDR3 contains 17 residues. The chain's CDR3 is CASRLGQTALGANVLTF. In nucleotides, the CDR3 is TGCGCCAGCCGGTTAGGACAGACGGCGCTCGGGGCCAACGTCCTGACTTTC.